A selection of T cell receptor beta chains follows, all from one sample in a study of blood T cell repertoires in COVID-19. The method was immunoSEQ multiplex PCR; TCRdb's version includes in-frame clones alone and lacks a portion of them. The sample records about 270,000 clones, about 90% being singletons. Sequencing input: peripheral blood. These receptors came from a woman aged 45-65 years with acute or convalescent COVID-19. The CDR3 runs from the conserved cysteine through the conserved F or W. Each record gives: D gene, J gene, V gene, CDR3 DNA, CDR3 protein. A D gene is named only where the DNA matches it firmly.

TRBD1 | TRBJ2-1 | TRBV11-2 | TGTGCCAGCAGCGCCGGGACAGTTCCGTCCTACAATGAGCAGTTCTTC | CASSAGTVPSYNEQFF
TRBD1 | TRBJ1-2 | TRBV19 | TGTGCCAGTAGTATAAAACAGGGGTCGGTGTATGGCTACACCTTC | CASSIKQGSVYGYTF
TRBD2 | TRBJ2-7 | TRBV19 | TGTGCCAGTAGTCCGATATTAGCGGGAGGGAGCGTCTACGAGCAGTACTTC | CASSPILAGGSVYEQYF
TRBD1 | TRBJ1-6 | TRBV27 | TGTGCCAGCAGCCCGGGACAGGGGGCCTCACCCCTCCACTTT | CASSPGQGASPLHF
. | TRBJ1-4 | TRBV2 | TGTGCCTCTACTCTCCAGGGAAGTGAGGAAAAACTGTTTTTT | CASTLQGSEEKLFF
. | TRBJ1-4 | TRBV4-1 | TGCGCCAGCAGCCAAGGGACTCTAGAAAAACTGTTTTTT | CASSQGTLEKLFF
. | TRBJ1-5 | TRBV19 | TGTGCCAGTAGCTCAGGGAAAAATCAGCCCCAGCATTTT | CASSSGKNQPQHF
TRBD1 | TRBJ1-5 | TRBV7-3 | TGTGCCAGCAGCCAGGACAGGTACACTCAGCCCCAGCATTTT | CASSQDRYTQPQHF
TRBD2 | TRBJ2-3 | TRBV5-5 | TGTGCCAGCAGCGACTTACCTAGCGGAAGCACAGATACGCAGTATTTT | CASSDLPSGSTDTQYF
TRBD2 | TRBJ2-7 | TRBV5-1 | TGCGCCAGCAGCGTGACTAGCGGTTCCTACGAGCAGTACTTC | CASSVTSGSYEQYF
TRBD1 | TRBJ1-1 | TRBV2 | TGTGCCAGCAGTGGGACAGGGCGAACTGAAGCTTTCTTT | CASSGTGRTEAFF
. | TRBJ1-1 | TRBV24-1 | TGTGCCACCAGTGACTCGGGACACTTGAACACTGAAGCTTTCTTT | CATSDSGHLNTEAFF
TRBD2 | TRBJ2-1 | TRBV11-3 | TGTGCCAGCAGCTCGGGACTAGCGGGAGATCGGGATGAGCAGTTCTTC | CASSSGLAGDRDEQFF
TRBD1 | TRBJ2-7 | TRBV7-9 | TGTGCCAGCAGCTTCCTCCCGGGACAGGGGGGCACCACCTACGAGCAGTACTTC | CASSFLPGQGGTTYEQYF
. | TRBJ2-5 | TRBV7-8 | TGTGCCAGCAGCGCCAGGATGAAAGAGACCCAGTACTTC | CASSARMKETQYF
TRBD1 | TRBJ1-3 | TRBV28 | TGTGCCAGCAGTTCGACAGGGACTGGAAACACCATATATTTT | CASSSTGTGNTIYF